This TCR beta chain derives from a study of shared clonotypes between healthy human individuals. Findings and limits, study-wide: Among non-shared clonotypes, generation probabilities were lower than among those shared by all four donors.

CDR3 length equals 15 residues. The germline V and J ends were trimmed by 8 bases and 0 bases, with 14 bases remaining between them. From germline, CDR1 is MNHNS and CDR2 SASEGT. Note on this clone: Its target is unknown.

TCRdb's copy holds only in-frame clones and misses some; the assay was immunoSEQ multiplex PCR. This repertoire shows about 980,000 clones, about 80% found once; its top ten account for roughly 1.5%. The chain combines TRBV6-1 with TRBJ2-4, with D possibly matching TRBD2 (5 bases). The receptor was isolated from a man aged 18-30 years in good health. The sequenced sample was memory CD4+ T cells sorted from blood. Subset: CD45RA-negative fraction. CDR3 sequence: CASFQAELAKNIQYF. CDR3 nucleotide sequence: TGTGCCAGCTTTCAAGCGGAGTTAGCCAAAAACATTCAGTACTTC.